This TCR beta chain was observed in a study of B cell selection in AIRE deficiency. Regarding the study as a whole: Shared Treg sequences were biased toward short CDR3s with few non-templated nucleotide insertions. Patient Tconv and Treg cells showed healthy-like TCRBV usage, CDR3 length, diversity. Only about 9% of 3,500 to 4,500 shared Treg sequences were patient-specific; about 30% healthy-specific.

Regulatory T cells were sorted as CD4+CD25hiCD127low/negative. Study processing details: Patients' Tregs yielded 5.8x10^4 or so distinct TCRbeta sequences; donors' roughly 1x10^5. The table came from immunoSEQ multiplex PCR; TCRdb's copy has only in-frame clones and leaves some out. The V and J calls and clone size come from that table; D and trimming were worked out from the DNA. The sample records tens of thousands of clones, 92% being singletons. CDR1 is SGHAT, CDR2 FQNNGV, per germline. With 5 bases removed from V and 4 bases from J, the gap between germline ends came to 11 bases. The CDR3 length is 13 residues. On this clone itself: Its cognate antigen is unknown.

This sequence originates from a human donor in good health. The chain carries TRBV11-2 and TRBJ2-5; possibly TRBD2 for D (5 bases). The sequencing input was CD4+CD25+ Tregs sorted from PBMCs. The CDR3 DNA reads as TGTGCCAGCAGCGCTGGACGGGGAGAGACCCAGTACTTC. This gives the protein CASSAGRGETQYF.